Included here is one T cell receptor beta chain sequence, with context. Included as multiple sclerosis controls were treatment-naive patients who had stable or active relapsing-remitting disease. The data are from a study of CD8 T cells in Susac syndrome. Trimming cost V 6 bases and J 0 bases, with 9 bases left between them. The CDR3 is 13 residues long. From germline, CDR1 is DFQATT and CDR2 SNEGSKA (reference sequence). When the RNA was reverse transcribed, random hexamers were used with an input of roughly 0.5 to 1 ug. TCRdb fed the immunoSEQ multiplex PCR reads into MiXCR, producing one record per CDR3 protein. The sample records fewer than 350,000 distinct CDR3 sequences, approximately 85% being singletons.

This chain joins TRBV20-1 and TRBJ2-1; no clear D gene. Sequenced sample: CD8+ T cells from PBMCs. The source of this sequence is a human donor with multiple sclerosis. The CDR3 sequence is CSAPLSSYNEQFF. The CDR3 DNA reads TGCAGTGCCCCACTAAGCTCCTACAATGAGCAGTTCTTC.